This entry concerns a single TCR beta chain. This CDR3 is 14 amino acids long. With 1 base removed from V and 6 bases from J, the gap between germline ends came to 13 bases. Looked up from germline, CDR1 is SGHDN and CDR2 is FVKESK. This entry comes from a study of cytomegalovirus exposure and HLA in healthy donors. The PCR was carried out with 60 Vbeta primers and 13 Jbeta primers. Libraries were prepared by immunoSEQ multiplex PCR; TCRdb keeps only in-frame clonotypes and omits some of them. The data contain 150,000 to 200,000 clones, 70% to 80% of them singletons. Material: PBMCs. This receptor was identified in a woman aged 25 to 39 in good health and CMV-seropositive. The chain carries TRBV14 and TRBJ2-7; D possibly corresponds to TRBD2 (6 bases). CDR3 DNA sequence: TGTGCCAGCAGCCAAGGCGGGATACAAGGCGAGCAGTACTTC. It is translated as CASSQGGIQGEQYF.